This is a list of T cell receptor beta chains from one sample in a study of T cell clones after liver transplantation. The repertoire was sequenced with immunoSEQ multiplex PCR; TCRdb's copy has only in-frame clones and lacks some. This table has approximately 75,000 clones, approximately 80% appearing once. Sequenced here: CD4+ T cells from blood, sampled 12 months after liver transplant. All receptors derive from a human patient who received a liver transplant. Some of the T cells may derive from the graft donor. The CDR3 runs from the conserved cysteine through the conserved F or W.

TRBV28,TRBJ1-4,CASTGLQYEKLFF
TRBV11-2,TRBJ2-7,CASSLAREQYF
TRBV7-7,TRBJ1-4,CASSLGATTNEKLFF
TRBV28,TRBJ2-7,CASRIAGTYEQYF
TRBV5-6,TRBJ1-2,CASSSRGRDGYTF
TRBV5-1,TRBJ2-5,CASSPRQGLGETQYF
TRBV7-9,TRBJ1-1,CASTGSILFGTEAFF
TRBV5-5,TRBJ2-3,CASSLRTDTQYF
TRBV7-9,TRBJ2-7,CASSPDRGGLYEQYF
TRBV15,TRBJ1-5,CATSRSRGEGQPQHF
TRBV7-2,TRBJ2-7,CASRRDAKSEQYF
TRBV25-1,TRBJ1-1,CASSVLGGRGTEAFF
TRBV5-1,TRBJ2-5,CASSSQGVSKETQYF
TRBV6-1,TRBJ1-3,CASRAGTGTNTIYF
TRBV11-2,TRBJ2-1,CASSVTEREQFF
TRBV7-2,TRBJ1-2,CASSPWEGSFGYTF
TRBV7-2,TRBJ2-1,CASSLRAGGHNEQFF
TRBV2,TRBJ2-1,CASSYGQGDEQFF
TRBV28,TRBJ2-7,CASSLTGGGSYEQYF
TRBV6-5,TRBJ2-1,CASSSPGYNEQFF
TRBV6-5,TRBJ2-1,CASRLDRGTYNEQFF
TRBV18,TRBJ1-5,CASSLSPNQPQHF
TRBV2,TRBJ2-5,CASSGMGLAGFQETQYF
TRBV19,TRBJ2-7,CASTGQESYEQYF
TRBV15,TRBJ2-7,CATSATSGRAINEQYF
TRBV9,TRBJ2-3,CASSPRTGVSDTQYF
TRBV28,TRBJ2-3,CASSLPLASSTDTQYF
TRBV2,TRBJ1-1,CASSPLGVGSTEAFF
TRBV5-1,TRBJ1-1,CASSLVQDTEAFF
TRBV7-2,TRBJ2-5,CASSPSGRAVETQYF
TRBV7-2,TRBJ2-5,CASSLVLAGGPGETQYF
TRBV28,TRBJ1-2,CASSGRGLGYTF
TRBV19,TRBJ1-5,CASRRGRNQPQHF
TRBV2,TRBJ1-2,CASSVGGGYGYTF
TRBV4-1,TRBJ2-7,CASSHGLAGGAVYEQYF
TRBV6-1,TRBJ2-3,CASSEWVRNPGADTQYF
TRBV18,TRBJ2-1,CASSHDRVFRNEQFF
TRBV7-6,TRBJ2-2,CASSPNRMNTGELFF
TRBV10-3,TRBJ2-7,CAISERAYEQYF
TRBV5-1,TRBJ2-5,CASSFRTSGSSSEETQYF
TRBV19,TRBJ2-7,CASSSLPGLAGGYEQYF
TRBV19,TRBJ2-1,CASRDLNRLAGINEQFF
TRBV5-6,TRBJ1-2,CASSLKVTDRGNGYTF
TRBV28,TRBJ1-3,CASSFVSSGNTIYF
TRBV9,TRBJ2-3,CASSVTATSGKDTQYF
TRBV9,TRBJ2-3,CASSFSRTGAGGDTQYF
TRBV27,TRBJ1-2,CASSFSDRYGYTF
TRBV6-9,TRBJ2-7,CASSYYRASGSGEQYF
TRBV11-2,TRBJ2-1,CASSSRLAGYNEQFF
TRBV6-1,TRBJ1-2,CASSGQGWYDYGYTF
TRBV5-1,TRBJ2-5,CASSSAGTTQETQYF
TRBV2,TRBJ2-7,CASSASDYEQYF